The rows below give T cell receptor beta chains drawn from one sample of a study of HIV-infected children after antiretroviral therapy interruption. One entry per CDR3 protein results from TCRdb running MiXCR on the 3' RACE reads. Found here are 40,000 to 50,000 distinct CDR3 sequences, approximately 4% of them singletons; the top ten hold approximately 0.7%. The specimen comprised CD45RA+ CD4+ T cells from PBMCs, pooled from several time points, sampled from a donor given antiretroviral therapy, either interrupted or continuous. These receptor sequences come from a pool of human donors with HIV. Each CDR3 is given with its conserved first and last residue. D genes are given only for firm matches. Size is omitted from some rows. Given values are once, few, many or a class for expanded clones.

>TRBJ1-1|TRBV12-3/TRBV12-4|.|many
TGTGCCAGCAGGGAGAGGCTTTTGAACACTGAAGCTTTCTTT
CASRERLLNTEAFF
>TRBJ2-7|TRBV29-1|.|few
TGCAGCGTTGAGGTGGAGAGGATTGGCGAGCAGTACTTC
CSVEVERIGEQYF
>TRBJ2-3|TRBV29-1|TRBD2|.
TGCAGCGTTGAAGATCCTGATCCGAGCGGGGGGCCTAAAGTCACAGATACGCAGTATTTT
CSVEDPDPSGGPKVTDTQYF
>TRBJ1-1|TRBV6-6|.|many
TGTGCCAGCAGTTACGGGGGCAGGGGCAGTAACACTGAAGCTTTCTTT
CASSYGGRGSNTEAFF
>TRBJ2-5|TRBV28|.|many
TGTGCCAGCAGTCTTCCGGGACAGGACCCCGGGGGGGCCCAGTACTTC
CASSLPGQDPGGAQYF
>TRBJ1-5|TRBV12-3/TRBV12-4|TRBD1|.
TGTGCCAGCAGTCGATTACCACAGGGGAGCAATCAGCCCCAGCATTTT
CASSRLPQGSNQPQHF
>TRBJ1-1|TRBV7-9|TRBD1|few
TGTGCCAGCAGCCACCTATTGACAGGGCCGAACACTGAAGCTTTCTTT
CASSHLLTGPNTEAFF
>TRBJ1-2|TRBV13|.|many
TGTGCCAGCAGCACCGGGACATTTTATGGCTACACCTTC
CASSTGTFYGYTF
>TRBJ2-3|TRBV15|.|many
TGTGCCACCAGCATTCTCGGGACACTCGAACCGTATTTT
CATSILGTLEPYF
>TRBJ2-2|TRBV11-2|.|many
TGTGCCAGCAGCTTAGCACCGAACACCGGGGAGCTGTTTTTT
CASSLAPNTGELFF
>TRBJ1-1|TRBV14|.|many
TGTGCCAGCAGCCAAGTCTCAAATTCCCATGAAGCTTTCTTT
CASSQVSNSHEAFF
>TRBJ2-3|TRBV12-3/TRBV12-4|TRBD2|many
TGTGCCAGCAGTTTTCCCCCCTCTAGCGGGGGTAGCACAGATACGCAGTATTTT
CASSFPPSSGGSTDTQYF
>TRBJ2-5|TRBV28|.|many
TGTGCCAGCAGCCCCGGGACGTTCGCAGAGACCCAGTACTTC
CASSPGTFAETQYF
>TRBJ1-1|TRBV4-2|.|many
TGTGCCAGCAGCCAGACCGGGGCGGTTAGCACTGAAGCTTTCTTT
CASSQTGAVSTEAFF
>TRBJ1-5|TRBV12-3/TRBV12-4|.|many
TGTGCCAGTCTCCAGGGTCCAGGCAATCAGCCCCAGCATTTT
CASLQGPGNQPQHF
>TRBJ1-6|TRBV12-3/TRBV12-4|.|many
TGTGCCAGCAGTCCCACGGTCAATTCACCCCTCCACTTT
CASSPTVNSPLHF
>TRBJ1-4|TRBV28|.|many
TGTGCCAGCACCCGTGGGGGGGATAATGAAAAACTGTTTTTT
CASTRGGDNEKLFF
>TRBJ2-3|TRBV28|.|many
TGTGCCAGCAGCATAAAAGGACCGACTACGCGCACAGATACGCAGTATTTT
CASSIKGPTTRTDTQYF
>TRBJ2-3|TRBV10-1|TRBD2|many
TGCGCCAGCAGTGAGTCGCTTGCGGGGGGAAGTAAAGATACGCAGTATTTT
CASSESLAGGSKDTQYF
>TRBJ1-4|TRBV7-2|.|few
TGTGCCAGCAGCCCATACAGGGAATTCGGTGAAAAACTGTTTTTT
CASSPYREFGEKLFF
>TRBJ2-7|TRBV28|.|many
TGTGCCAGCAGTTTATTAGTAGGGGACGAGCAGTACTTC
CASSLLVGDEQYF
>TRBJ2-6|TRBV2|.|few
TGTGCCAGCAGTGAAGAGTCTGGGGCCAACGTCCTGACTTTC
CASSEESGANVLTF
>TRBJ1-2|TRBV4-1|.|many
TGCGCCAGCAGCCAGGGATCCCGGGGCTACACCTTC
CASSQGSRGYTF
>TRBJ1-1|TRBV28|TRBD1|many
TGTGCCAGCAGTCCCCCCGGGACAGTGAACACTGAAGCTTTCTTT
CASSPPGTVNTEAFF
>TRBJ1-2|TRBV7-9|.|many
TGTGCCAGCAGCTTGAACGGGCTTAGCTATGGCTACACCTTC
CASSLNGLSYGYTF
>TRBJ2-3|TRBV10-3|TRBD2|many
TGTGCCACCCGGACTAGCGGGTTTGGCAAGTCTGATACGCAGTATTTT
CATRTSGFGKSDTQYF
>TRBJ1-2|TRBV19|.|many
TGTGCCAGTACACCGGGGGCGGAAGGCTACACCTTC
CASTPGAEGYTF
>TRBJ1-5|TRBV18|.|many
TGTGCCAGCTCACCTGAAGGGAGCAATCAGCCCCAGCATTTT
CASSPEGSNQPQHF
>TRBJ2-2|TRBV2|TRBD2|many
TGTGCCAGCCGACCAGCGGGGGGGCCTTACGGGGAGCTGTTTTTT
CASRPAGGPYGELFF
>TRBJ2-1|TRBV28|.|many
TGTGCCAGCAGTCCCGCGGGGCGCGAGCAGTTCTTC
CASSPAGREQFF
>TRBJ1-2|TRBV2|.|few
TGTGCCAGCCGGACCGCCGCAGCCCGGAGAAGCTACACCTTC
CASRTAAARRSYTF
>TRBJ1-2|TRBV10-1|.|many
TGCGCCAGCAGTGAGTCGACTAACTATGGCTACACCTTC
CASSESTNYGYTF
>TRBJ2-1|TRBV10-1|.|many
TGCGCCAGCAGCCGGGGGTCCTACAATGAGCAGTTCTTC
CASSRGSYNEQFF
>TRBJ2-7|TRBV25-1|TRBD1|many
TGTGCCAGCAGGCAGACAGGGGAGGCGTCCGAGCAGTACTTC
CASRQTGEASEQYF
>TRBJ2-7|TRBV11-3|.|few
TGTGCCAGCAGCCGGAGGGGGGTGGGCAGGCCCACATCATCCTACGAGCAGTACTTC
CASSRRGVGRPTSSYEQYF
>TRBJ2-3|TRBV28|TRBD2|many
TGTGCCAGCGGGAGTTGGGCGGGGGGTGAGACAGATACGCAGTATTTT
CASGSWAGGETDTQYF
>TRBJ2-3|TRBV18|.|few
TGTGCCAGCTCACCATTTAGGGCTCAAGATACGCAGTATTTT
CASSPFRAQDTQYF
>TRBJ2-7|TRBV20-1|.|medium-sized
TGCAGTGCTAGAGATCTCCTAGTCACCACGGGCGAGCAGTACTTC
CSARDLLVTTGEQYF
>TRBJ1-1|TRBV29-1|TRBD1|many
TGCAGCGTTGAGCAGGGGGGGTTTTCCGCTGAAGCTTTCTTT
CSVEQGGFSAEAFF
>TRBJ2-7|TRBV12-3/TRBV12-4|.|.
TGTGCCAGCAGTTCGGAGAGGTACTCCTACGAGCAGTACTTC
CASSSERYSYEQYF
>TRBJ2-2|TRBV5-1|.|many
TGCGCCAGCAGCTTGGAGACGAGTAACACCGGGGAGCTGTTTTTT
CASSLETSNTGELFF
>TRBJ2-7|TRBV5-1|.|many
TGCGCCAGCAGCTTGGAGGGGAGGAGCGAGCAGTACTTC
CASSLEGRSEQYF
>TRBJ1-1|TRBV5-1|.|.
TGCGCCAGCAGCGAAGGACCCAAGGGGGAAGCTTTCTTT
CASSEGPKGEAFF
>TRBJ2-5|TRBV3-1|.|few
TGTGCCAGCAGCCAATTCGGGGAGACCCAGTACTTC
CASSQFGETQYF
>TRBJ2-3|TRBV3-1|.|many
TGTGCCAGCAGCCATCGTAGCACAGATACGCAGTATTTT
CASSHRSTDTQYF
>TRBJ1-2|TRBV3-1|.|many
TGTGCCAGCAGCCAATTGGAGAGCTATGGCTACACCTTC
CASSQLESYGYTF
>TRBJ2-1|TRBV7-9|TRBD2|few
TGTGCCAGCAGCTCCCGGACTAGCGGGAAACGGGAGCAGTTCTTC
CASSSRTSGKREQFF
>TRBJ2-2|TRBV3-1|TRBD1|many
TGTGCCAGCAGCCAGAGGGGGCGCGGCACCGGGGAGCTGTTTTTT
CASSQRGRGTGELFF
>TRBJ1-1|TRBV20-1|.|many
TGCAGTGCTAGAGCCGGGACAACAAACACTGAAGCTTTCTTT
CSARAGTTNTEAFF
>TRBJ2-2|TRBV12-3/TRBV12-4|.|many
TGTGCCAGCACCTCATTTCCGAACACCGGGGAGCTGTTTTTT
CASTSFPNTGELFF
>TRBJ2-7|TRBV4-2|.|many
TGTGCCAGCAGCCGCAGGGCCGTGGGGGACGAGCAGTACTTC
CASSRRAVGDEQYF
>TRBJ1-2|TRBV5-1|.|many
TGCGCCAGCAGCCCCGGACAGACGCATGGCTACACCTTC
CASSPGQTHGYTF
>TRBJ1-2|TRBV29-1|.|many
TGCAGCGTTGCGGACTATGGCTACACCTTC
CSVADYGYTF
>TRBJ1-1|TRBV6-5|TRBD1|few
TGTGCCAGCGCAGAGACAGGGGGCGGAATAGAAGCTTTCTTT
CASAETGGGIEAFF
>TRBJ2-7|TRBV6-6|TRBD1|few
TGTGCCAGCAGTACTACCCGACAGGGAAGGACCTACGAGCAGTACTTC
CASSTTRQGRTYEQYF
>TRBJ1-5|TRBV6-1|.|many
TGTGCCAGCAGTCTAGACCGATTTGGCAATCAGCCCCAGCATTTT
CASSLDRFGNQPQHF
>TRBJ1-1|TRBV3-1|.|many
TGTGCCAGCAGACAAGCCGGGACAATGAACACTGAAGCTTTCTTT
CASRQAGTMNTEAFF
>TRBJ1-1|TRBV20-1|.|many
TGCAGTGCTAAAGGGTCCTTAAACACTGAAGCTTTCTTT
CSAKGSLNTEAFF
>TRBJ2-4|TRBV24-1|.|many
TGTGCCACCAGTGATCCGTACCGGGACACTAGCCCCTTC
CATSDPYRDTSPF
>TRBJ1-5|TRBV7-2|.|many
TGTGCCAGCAGCTTACCCCGTAATAGCAATCAGCCCCAGCATTTT
CASSLPRNSNQPQHF